What follows are 7 T cell receptor beta chains derived from one specimen sequenced in a study of blood T cell repertoires in COVID-19. The repertoire was sequenced with immunoSEQ multiplex PCR; TCRdb's copy has only in-frame clones and lacks some. Counted here are around 50,000 clones, roughly 86% occurring once; the ten biggest clones make up around 8.2%. The sequenced material came from peripheral blood. The origin of the receptors is a woman older than 75 with acute or convalescent COVID-19.

The chain recombines TRBV4-2 with TRBJ2-7, with 9 bases lining up with TRBD1. V shed 2 bases, J shed 4 bases, and the junction held 9 bases outside the gene matches. This CDR3 has 16 residues. Germline CDR1 reads LGHNA; CDR2 reads YNFKEQ. The CDR3 protein is CASSQQLGQGRYEQYF. The CDR3 DNA is TGTGCCAGCAGCCAACAATTAGGACAGGGGCGATACGAGCAGTACTTC.

The gene calls are TRBV5-1 and TRBJ1-1, with TRBD1 identical over 11 bases. With V trimmed by 4 bases and J by 2 bases, 7 bases remained unmatched. CDR1 is SGHRS and CDR2 is YFSETQ in the germline V gene. The CDR3 extends over 16 amino acids. The DNA of the CDR3 is TGCGCCAGCAGCGCGAGGACAGGGGGCCTCAACACTGAAGCTTTCTTT. Protein: CASSARTGGLNTEAFF. Supplemented by reference TRBV5-1 and TRBJ1-1, the full variable domain reads KAGVTQTPRYLIKTRGQQVTLSCSPISGHRSVSWYQQTPGQGLQFLFEYFSETQRNKGNFPGRFSGRQFSNSRSEMNVSTLELGDSALYLCASSARTGGLNTEAFFGQGTRLTVV.

Only a few counts were recorded for this clone. The chain couples TRBV24-1 to TRBJ2-5, with 8 bases that match TRBD1. V was pared by 0 bases and J by 0 bases, with 5 bases of the junction left unmatched. Germline V gene sequence: CDR1 KGHDR, CDR2 SFDVKD. There are 17 residues in the CDR3. The CDR3 loop is CATSDLGTGKYQETQYF. DNA for the CDR3: TGTGCCACCAGTGATTTGGGGACAGGCAAGTACCAAGAGACCCAGTACTTC.

The sample holds one count of this clone. The chain links TRBV11-2 to TRBJ2-7; the match to TRBD1 covers 10 bases. The CDR3 is 19 amino acids. V gave up 11 bases and J gave up 1 base; unmatched junction bases: 23. Looked up from germline, CDR1 is SGHAT and CDR2 is FQNNGV. CDR3 bases: TGTGCCCGCCCCCACAACCCGGGACAGGGGAAAAGGGGGTCCTACGAGCAGTACTTC. Protein sequence: CARPHNPGQGKRGSYEQYF.

The chain is built from TRBV15 and TRBJ1-2, with TRBD1 matching over 9 bases. The V and J ends lost 1 base and 7 bases, in that order; junction bases with no gene match: 4. The CDR3 is 14 amino acids. Germline values: CDR1 LNHNV, CDR2 YYDKDF (reference sequence). CDR3 coding DNA: TGTGCCACCAGCAGAGGGGCACAGGGGGCTGGCTACACCTTC. Translating it yields CATSRGAQGAGYTF.

The V call is TRBV6-6, the J call TRBJ1-3; 8 bases align to TRBD1. CDR3 length: 16 residues. Germline loops: CDR1 MNHNY, CDR2 SVGAGI (reference sequence). The V segment lost 6 bases and the J segment 2 bases; nucleotides outside the gene matches: 9. The CDR3 sequence is CASSQETGGTGNTIYF. CDR3 coding DNA: TGTGCCAGCAGCCAAGAAACAGGGGGGACTGGAAACACCATATATTTT.

V and J are TRBV28 and TRBJ1-2; D gene uncertain. V lost 1 base and J 5 bases, leaving 5 bases between the germline ends. The germline gives CDR1 MDHEN, CDR2 SYDVKM. This CDR3 region has 12 residues. The CDR3 reads CASSLYKYGYTF. The CDR3 region has the DNA TGTGCCAGCAGTTTATACAAGTATGGCTACACCTTC.